One and the same sample provided the 23 T cell receptor beta chains below, sequenced in a study of blood T cell repertoires in COVID-19 (dated by TCRdb to about 2020). The method was the immunoSEQ multiplex PCR assay. This is the immuneACCESS table as TCRdb keeps it, with only in-frame sequences that have V and J called. A part of the clones is gone; compared with another copy, unresolved V genes explain less than half, and the rest is unexplained. For this sample the table gives 450,000 to 600,000 clones, of which 75% to 90% were detected only once. The ten largest make up 0.7% of the sample. The sample comprised PBMCs or T cells enriched from blood (not recorded which). The receptors derive from a woman aged 18-30 years who had recovered from COVID-19.

This chain uses TRBV2 with TRBJ2-7; 11 nucleotides match TRBD2. Per germline, CDR1 SNHLY and CDR2 FYNNEI. The CDR3 contains 13 residues. V gave up 6 bases and J gave up 4 bases; unmatched junction bases: 2. The DNA for the CDR3 is TGTGCCAGCAGGGGACTAGCGGCGTACGAGCAGTACTTC. This encodes CASRGLAAYEQYF.

The chain joins TRBV5-5 to TRBJ1-1; no clear D. The germline V gene has CDR1 SGHKS and CDR2 YYEKEE (reference sequence). Trimming took 0 bases from V and 5 from J, leaving 14 bases between them. This CDR3 contains 15 residues. DNA of the CDR3: TGTGCCAGCAGCTTGGAAGCGGTGGTCGGAACTGAAGCTTTCTTT. Amino acid sequence: CASSLEAVVGTEAFF.

As to this clone: Additional DNA sequences in this sample encode the identical CDR3. The chain employs TRBV5-6 and TRBJ2-7, with D possibly matching TRBD1 (6 bases). Germline V gene sequence: CDR1 SGHDT, CDR2 YYEEEE. This CDR3 region has 14 residues. V was shortened by 0 bases and J by 0 bases, with 7 bases between the two germline ends. CDR3 residues: CASSLGTVSYEQYF. Written as DNA, the CDR3 is TGTGCCAGCAGCTTGGGGACAGTCTCCTACGAGCAGTACTTC.

The chain uses TRBV18 and TRBJ1-1, with D possibly TRBD1 on 5 matching bases. Looked up from germline, CDR1 is KGHSH and CDR2 is LQKENI. V lost 0 bases and J lost 5, with 22 bases in between. The length of the CDR3 is 18 residues. CDR3 DNA sequence: TGTGCCAGCTCACCACCGAGAGGGACGCCTCAGGGAGGAACTGAAGCTTTCTTT. It is translated as CASSPPRGTPQGGTEAFF. Filled out from reference TRBV18 and TRBJ1-1, the complete variable domain reads NAGVMQNPRHLVRRRGQEARLRCSPMKGHSHVYWYRQLPEEGLKFMVYLQKENIIDESGMPKERFSAEFPKEGPSILRIQQVVRGDSAAYFCASSPPRGTPQGGTEAFFGQGTRLTVV.

V gene TRBV30 combines with J gene TRBJ1-1; possible D gene TRBD1, 5 bases. This CDR3 comprises 11 residues. V was cut by 5 bases and J by 4 bases, with 8 bases left in between. The germline gives CDR1 GTSNPN, CDR2 SVGIG (reference sequence). For the CDR3, the DNA is TGTGCCTGGTCCCAGGGCACTGAAGCTTTCTTT. This translates into CAWSQGTEAFF.

The rearrangement joins TRBV6-5 to TRBJ2-5, with 8 bases fitting TRBD2. The junction had 10 bases not matched to a gene; V was cut back by 0 bases and J by 7 bases. The germline V gene has CDR1 MNHEY and CDR2 SVGAGI. The CDR3 is 16 residues long. The CDR3: CASSYSGGGSEGTQYF. For the CDR3, the DNA is TGTGCCAGCAGTTACTCGGGCGGGGGGAGCGAGGGGACCCAGTACTTC.

The chain is built from TRBV6-5 and TRBJ1-2, with TRBD1 matching 8 bases. CDR1 and CDR2 (germline): MNHEY, SVGAGI. With V trimmed by 6 bases and J by 2 bases, 5 bases remained unmatched. The CDR3 contains 14 residues. The CDR3 sequence is CASRETGDNYGYTF. In nucleotides, the CDR3 is TGTGCCAGCAGGGAGACAGGGGACAACTATGGCTACACCTTC.

The CDR3, as DNA: TGCGCCAGCAGCTTAATGGCGGCTAGCGGAGCAGATACGCAGTATTTT. Translation gives CASSLMAASGADTQYF. V usage is TRBV5-1 and J usage is TRBJ2-3, with 7 bases identical to TRBD2. J lost 4 bases, V lost 2 bases, and 10 bases had no gene match. The CDR3 length is 16 residues. Germline CDR1 and CDR2: SGHRS and YFSETQ.

This clone was picked up one time. The chain carries TRBV5-1 and TRBJ2-7; 8 bases align to TRBD1. The V gene end was trimmed by 2 bases and the J gene end by 7 bases; junction bases not matched to a gene: 5. From germline, CDR1 is SGHRS and CDR2 YFSETQ. The CDR3 consists of 13 residues. CDR3 sequence reads: CASSFPGGGEQYF. The CDR3 nucleotides read TGCGCCAGCAGCTTTCCAGGGGGCGGGGAGCAGTACTTC.

The chain couples TRBV14 to TRBJ2-3, with D tentatively TRBD2 (6 bases). V shed 3 bases and J shed 2 bases, with 15 bases lying between them. CDR3 length: 16 amino acids. Germline CDR1 and CDR2: SGHDN and FVKESK. The CDR3 DNA follows: TGTGCCAGCAGCCATTTAGGAGGGGCCGACACAGATACGCAGTATTTT. This codes for CASSHLGGADTDTQYF.

J is TRBJ1-2 and V is TRBV23-1; 8 bases agree with TRBD1. TRBV23-1 is placed among ORFs of uncertain function. J gave up 4 bases and V 0 bases, and 13 bases lay outside the gene matches. The CDR3 has 18 residues. The CDR3 sequence is CASSQSPRTRGRFYGYTF. The CDR3 nucleotides read TGCGCCAGCAGTCAATCCCCCCGTACCAGGGGGCGGTTCTATGGCTACACCTTC.

V usage is TRBV9 and J usage is TRBJ2-3; 11 positions match TRBD2. This CDR3 contains 18 residues. J gave up 1 base and V 0 bases, and 7 bases lay outside the gene matches. The germline V gene encodes CDR1 SGDLS and CDR2 YYNGEE. CDR3 loop: CASSVGASGGSGTDTQYF. The CDR3 DNA follows: TGTGCCAGCAGCGTAGGGGCTAGCGGGGGGTCCGGCACAGATACGCAGTATTTT.

The CDR3 reads CSASRGEQYF. As DNA, the CDR3 is TGCAGTGCTAGTCGGGGAGAGCAGTACTTC. This chain connects TRBV20-1 to TRBJ2-7, with a tentative D call TRBD2 (5 bases). Germline CDR1 and CDR2: DFQATT and SNEGSKA (reference sequence). Trimming pared 3 bases from V and 7 bases from J, leaving 7 bases between. CDR3 length equals 10 residues.

This clone appeared a single time. The chain links TRBV5-1 to TRBJ1-3; tentatively, D is TRBD1 (6 bases). The CDR3 runs 16 residues. Trimming took 1 base from V and 2 from J, leaving 13 bases between them. The germline V gene has CDR1 SGHRS and CDR2 YFSETQ. CDR3 nucleotide sequence: TGCGCCAGCAGCTTGAACGCAGGGGCAACTGGAAACACCATATATTTT. Translating gives CASSLNAGATGNTIYF.

The V call is TRBV4-1, the J call TRBJ2-7, with D perhaps matching TRBD2 (6 bases). This CDR3 spans 12 amino acids. The germline V gene has CDR1 MGHRA and CDR2 YSYEKL. Trimming shortened V by 1 base and J by 8 bases, and 9 bases separated the two germline ends. As DNA, the CDR3 is TGCGCCAGCAGCCAAGTAGGCGGGAAGCAGTACTTC. The encoded protein is CASSQVGGKQYF.

This clone was picked up a small number of times. The gene calls are TRBV7-9 and TRBJ1-1, with 10 bases lining up with TRBD1. CDR3 length: 15 amino acids. Germline V gene lookup returns CDR1 SEHNR and CDR2 FQNEAQ (reference sequence). The V segment lost 5 bases and the J segment 8 bases; nucleotides outside the gene matches: 11. CDR3 DNA sequence: TGTGCCAGCAGCGCCGGGACAGGGGCTTTATCGGAAGCTTTCTTT. It yields the protein CASSAGTGALSEAFF.

The chain has TRBV5-1 and TRBJ1-1; 9 positions match TRBD1. CDR1 and CDR2 (germline): SGHRS, YFSETQ. The CDR3 extends over 14 amino acids. The V segment lost 6 bases and the J segment 3 bases; nucleotides outside the gene matches: 6. The CDR3 DNA sequence: TGCGCCAGCAAACCGGGACAGGGATACACTGAAGCTTTCTTT. This translates into CASKPGQGYTEAFF.

The chain links TRBV11-2 to TRBJ1-2, with 9 bases that match TRBD1. Trimming took 4 bases from V and 7 from J; bases not matched to a gene: 10. This CDR3 is built from 15 residues. Germline CDR1 and CDR2: SGHAT and FQNNGV. The CDR3 DNA sequence: TGTGCCAGCAGCTCCAACAGGGGGCGGTTGGGTGGCTACACCTTC. Translation gives CASSSNRGRLGGYTF.

J is TRBJ2-1 and V is TRBV28; TRBD1 is a possible D gene (5 bases). The germline V gene encodes CDR1 MDHEN and CDR2 SYDVKM. V was trimmed by 3 bases and J by 4 bases, leaving 7 bases between them. This CDR3 has 13 residues. In DNA, the CDR3 is TGTGCCAGCAGTTTTCCAGGGTACAATGAGCAGTTCTTC. Translation gives CASSFPGYNEQFF.

The chain combines TRBV2 with TRBJ1-1; D gene ambiguous. The V and J ends lost 4 bases and 5 bases respectively, with 11 bases between them. This CDR3 spans 13 amino acids. The germline V gene has CDR1 SNHLY and CDR2 FYNNEI. The chain's CDR3 is CASSGGPGTEAFF. CDR3 nucleotides: TGTGCCAGCAGTGGGGGTCCGGGAACTGAAGCTTTCTTT.

The CDR3: CASSYTSGEGDTQYF. CDR3 coding DNA: TGTGCCAGCAGTTATACTAGCGGTGAAGGAGATACGCAGTATTTT. The chain has TRBV2 and TRBJ2-3; 8 bases fit TRBD2. In germline, CDR1 is SNHLY, CDR2 FYNNEI. The V and J ends lost 5 bases and 5 bases, in that order; junction bases with no gene match: 9. The CDR3 covers 15 residues.

The chain is built from TRBV3-1 (or the pseudogene TRBV3-2) and TRBJ1-2; the match to TRBD1 covers 8 bases. The CDR3 is made up of 13 amino acids. Germline CDR1 is LGHDT and CDR2 is YNNKEL (reference sequence). V gave up 10 bases and J gave up 6 bases; unmatched junction bases: 10. The chain's CDR3 is CATQGAWTNGYTF. The CDR3 region has the DNA TGTGCCACCCAGGGGGCGTGGACGAATGGCTACACCTTC.

The chain employs TRBV2 and TRBJ1-1; no firm D call. In germline, CDR1 is SNHLY, CDR2 FYNNEI. The V end lost 0 bases, the J end lost 7 bases, and 9 bases lay between the germline ends. The CDR3 totals 13 residues. The CDR3 DNA sequence: TGTGCCAGCAGTGAAGCGATCGGTGGTGAAGCTTTCTTT. This codes for CASSEAIGGEAFF.